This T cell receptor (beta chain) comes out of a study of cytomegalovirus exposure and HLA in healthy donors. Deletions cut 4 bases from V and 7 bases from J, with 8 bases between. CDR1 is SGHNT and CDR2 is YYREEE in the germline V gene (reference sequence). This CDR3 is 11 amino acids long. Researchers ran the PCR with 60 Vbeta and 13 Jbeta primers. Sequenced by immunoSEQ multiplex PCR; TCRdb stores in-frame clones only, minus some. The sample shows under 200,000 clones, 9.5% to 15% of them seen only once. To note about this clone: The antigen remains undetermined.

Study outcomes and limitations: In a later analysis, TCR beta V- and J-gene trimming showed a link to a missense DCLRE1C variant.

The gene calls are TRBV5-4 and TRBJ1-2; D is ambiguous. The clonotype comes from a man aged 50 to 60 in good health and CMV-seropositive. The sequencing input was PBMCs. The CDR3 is CASSGRSGYTF. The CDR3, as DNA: TGTGCCAGCAGCGGGAGGAGTGGCTACACCTTC.